Below, 21 T cell receptor beta chains from the same sample are listed, as sequenced in a study of CD8 T cells in ankylosing spondylitis (dated by TCRdb to 2015 to 2018). Preparation of the library involved 5' RACE. Sequencing took place on an Illumina HiSeq 2500. TCRdb reprocessed the public reads (quality trimming at Q25 with fastp, clone calling with MiXCR) and kept in-frame beta chains. Each entry merges the rows of one CDR3 protein and shows their most common DNA and genes. The sample includes about 130,000 distinct CDR3 sequences, with just under 7.5% observed a single time. The top ten clones comprise around 12% of the sample. The sequencing sample was made of blood, either unsorted or a sorted T cell fraction (not recorded which). Receptors originate from a female donor with ankylosing spondylitis or in good health (not recorded which).

This clonotype was seen at least ten times. The rearrangement links TRBV7-6 to TRBJ2-2; TRBD2 might be the D (6 bases). This CDR3 is 15 amino acids long. V was clipped by 0 bases and J by 3 bases, with 8 bases between them. Germline assignment: CDR1 SGHVS and CDR2 FNYEAQ. The CDR3 region has the DNA TGTGCCAGCAGCTTAGCCAGCGGGTACACCGGGGAGCTGTTTTTT. Its translation: CASSLASGYTGELFF.

This clonotype has a count of ten or more. This sequence joins TRBV7-9 and TRBJ1-1; D is ambiguous. V lost 5 bases, J lost 6 bases, and 16 bases lay in between. The CDR3 runs 14 residues. CDR1 and CDR2 (germline): SEHNR, FQNEAQ (reference sequence). Written as DNA, the CDR3 is TGTGCCAGCAGCCCAACTACGAGGAGAGCTGAAGCTTTCTTT. Amino acids: CASSPTTRRAEAFF.

The chain recombines TRBV12-3 or TRBV12-4 with TRBJ2-2; 7 bases match TRBD1. V was pared by 9 bases and J by 5 bases, with 6 bases of the junction left unmatched. The CDR3 runs to 13 residues. In DNA form, the CDR3 reads TGTGCCAGTGACAGGGCGGCGACCGGGGAGCTGTTTTTT. Translated: CASDRAATGELFF.

Many counts were recorded for this clonotype. V and J are TRBV20-1 and TRBJ1-1; 10 nucleotides agree with TRBD1. Losses at the gene ends were 2 bases for V and 3 bases for J; bases not matched to a gene: 6. The CDR3 sequence is 15 residues long. Germline CDR1 reads DFQATT; CDR2 reads SNEGSKA (reference sequence). In nucleotides, the CDR3 is TGCAGTGCTAGACTCCGGGACAGGGGAGACACTGAAGCTTTCTTT. This sequence encodes CSARLRDRGDTEAFF.

This clonotype was picked up a small number of times. The chain uses TRBV7-8 and TRBJ2-7, with D possibly matching TRBD2 (5 bases). The germline CDR1 and CDR2 sequences are SGHVS and FQNEAQ. The CDR3 loop spans 14 amino acids. V was clipped by 2 bases and J by 0 bases, with 8 bases between them. DNA for the CDR3: TGTGCCAGCAGCTTACAGCGGAGCTCCTACGAGCAGTACTTC. Amino acid sequence: CASSLQRSSYEQYF. Together with reference TRBV7-8 and TRBJ2-7, the CDR3 gives the full variable domain: GAGVSQSPRYKVAKRGQDVALRCDPISGHVSLFWYQQALGQGPEFLTYFQNEAQLDKSGLPSDRFFAERPEGSVSTLKIQRTQQEDSAVYLCASSLQRSSYEQYFGPGTRLTVT.

The chain carries TRBV9 and TRBJ1-1; no clear D gene. CDR3 length equals 13 residues. CDR1 is SGDLS and CDR2 is YYNGEE in the germline V gene. V dropped 0 bases and J dropped 1 base, with 4 bases sitting between them. DNA of the CDR3: TGTGCCAGCAGCGTAGGTGAGAACACTGAAGCTTTCTTT. Translation: CASSVGENTEAFF.

There are many counts of this clonotype. This chain joins TRBV9 and TRBJ2-6, with TRBD1 identical over 8 bases. J was trimmed by 0 bases and V by 1 base; bases with no gene match: 9. The CDR3 is 19 amino acids. CDR1 is SGDLS, CDR2 YYNGEE, per germline. CDR3 in DNA: TGTGCCAGCAGCGTATCCCCCGGGACAGGCTACTCTGGGGCCAACGTCCTGACTTTC. Its translation is CASSVSPGTGYSGANVLTF.

This clonotype was recorded many times. V and J are TRBV10-3 and TRBJ1-2; tentatively, D is TRBD1 (5 bases). Germline loops: CDR1 ENHRY, CDR2 SYGVKD. This CDR3 region has 15 residues. V lost 6 bases and J lost 4, with 18 bases in between. CDR3 coding DNA: TGTGCCATCAGCGGGGCGGACCGTAACCCCTATGGCTACACCTTC. This translates into CAISGADRNPYGYTF.

This clonotype has more than one count but fewer than ten. This chain connects TRBV29-1 to TRBJ1-1; D might be TRBD1 (6 bases). Germline V gives CDR1 SQVTM, CDR2 ANQGSEA. The CDR3 has 14 amino acids. V dropped 6 bases and J dropped 1 base, with 15 bases sitting between them. The CDR3 region has the DNA TGCAGCGTAGCCTCCGGGGGCCAGAACACTGAAGCTTTCTTT. This encodes CSVASGGQNTEAFF.

This clonotype has ten or more counts. V and J are TRBV4-1 and TRBJ1-1; D remains unclear. CDR3 length: 13 amino acids. CDR1 is MGHRA and CDR2 is YSYEKL in the germline V gene. Trimming shortened V by 0 bases and J by 8 bases, and 10 bases separated the two germline ends. The DNA of the CDR3 is TGCGCCAGCAGCCAAGATCGTAGGAGGGAAGCTTTCTTT. Protein product: CASSQDRRREAFF.

This clonotype was recorded many times. The V gene is TRBV9, the J gene TRBJ2-1; 12 bases are shared with TRBD2. Germline CDR1 is SGDLS and CDR2 is YYNGEE. The CDR3 contains 16 residues. The V segment lost 4 bases and the J segment 9 bases; nucleotides outside the gene matches: 11. This CDR3 reads CASSLSRTSGAREQFF. As DNA, the CDR3 is TGTGCCAGCAGCCTCAGCAGGACTAGCGGGGCTCGTGAGCAGTTCTTC.

In this sample, this clonotype turned up many times. The gene calls are TRBV5-1 and TRBJ1-2, with 10 bases lining up with TRBD1. The V gene's germline CDR1 is SGHRS and CDR2 YFSETQ. V was pared by 4 bases and J by 3 bases, with 0 bases of the junction left unmatched. The CDR3 covers 13 residues. As DNA, the CDR3 is TGCGCCAGCAGCGGGACAGGGGACTATGGCTACACCTTC. Protein product: CASSGTGDYGYTF.

This clonotype has a count of ten or more. The J gene is TRBJ2-1, the V gene TRBV29-1, with 9 bases aligning to TRBD1. Germline trimming cut 8 bases from V and 4 bases from J; bases unmatched to any gene: 9. The germline V gene encodes CDR1 SQVTM and CDR2 ANQGSEA. This CDR3 is 14 amino acids long. For the CDR3, the DNA is TGCAGCTTCACCGGGACAGGGTATTACAATGAGCAGTTCTTC. Amino acids: CSFTGTGYYNEQFF.

About this clonotype: A single base separates this from a much larger clone, so it may be a read error. The gene calls are TRBV6-1 and TRBJ2-3; the match to TRBD1 covers 7 bases. The CDR3 has 17 residues. V was pared by 3 bases and J by 1 base, with 10 bases of the junction left unmatched. Germline V CDR1 and CDR2: MNHNS, SASEGT. As DNA, the CDR3 is TGTGCCAGCAGTGAGTATAGACAGGGAACGGGCACAGATACGCAGTATTTT. Amino acid sequence: CASSEYRQGTGTDTQYF.

This clonotype was observed at least ten times. The rearrangement joins TRBV3-1 to TRBJ2-1, with 7 positions matching TRBD1. The CDR3 is 15 amino acids. Germline CDR1 and CDR2: LGHDT and YNNKEL (reference sequence). V lost 4 bases and J lost 2; bases outside the gene matches: 5. The CDR3: CASSPGTATYNEQFF. The CDR3 DNA follows: TGTGCCAGCAGCCCCGGGACAGCCACCTACAATGAGCAGTTCTTC.

In this sample, this clonotype turned up a few times. J is TRBJ2-5 and V is TRBV7-9; no clear D gene. The germline V gene has CDR1 SEHNR and CDR2 FQNEAQ (reference sequence). The V gene lost 4 bases and the J gene lost 3 bases, with 12 bases spanning the gap. This CDR3 is 14 amino acids long. The DNA of the CDR3 is TGTGCCAGCAGCTATTGGAGTTTGAAAGAGACCCAGTACTTC. It translates to CASSYWSLKETQYF.

This clonotype was seen ten or more times. V and J are TRBV9 and TRBJ2-4; D gene ambiguous. The V gene's germline CDR1 is SGDLS and CDR2 YYNGEE. The CDR3 is made up of 15 amino acids. V gave up 3 bases and J gave up 5 bases, with 15 bases separating them. In DNA form, the CDR3 reads TGTGCCAGCAGCGGCCCGGACCCTCGGGAAAACATTCAGTACTTC. It is translated as CASSGPDPRENIQYF.

At least ten counts were recorded for this clonotype. The V and J genes are TRBV20-1 and TRBJ2-3; 7 positions agree with TRBD2. The CDR3 length is 14 residues. Germline V gene data show CDR1 as DFQATT and CDR2 as SNEGSKA (reference sequence). The J segment lost 3 bases and the V segment lost 0 bases, leaving 3 bases of the junction unmatched. This CDR3 reads CSARDPGGTDTQYF. CDR3 DNA: TGCAGTGCTAGAGATCCGGGAGGAACAGATACGCAGTATTTT.

The sample holds many counts of this clonotype. The rearrangement links TRBV5-1 to TRBJ1-6, with D possibly TRBD1 on 5 matching bases. The V end lost 4 bases, the J end lost 7 bases, and 15 bases lay between the germline ends. The germline CDR1 and CDR2 sequences are SGHRS and YFSETQ. This CDR3 spans 15 amino acids. The CDR3 region is CASSGDLGENSPLHF. The CDR3 DNA reads TGCGCCAGCAGCGGGGACCTCGGGGAAAATTCACCCCTCCACTTT.

This clonotype was counted many times. V and J are TRBV5-1 and TRBJ1-4, with TRBD1 as a possible D gene (5 bases). The ends were cut back, 4 bases at V and 8 bases at J, with 15 bases in the middle. From germline, CDR1 is SGHRS and CDR2 YFSETQ. The CDR3 totals 14 residues. For the CDR3, the DNA is TGCGCCAGCAGCCCAGACAGACAATTCGAAAAACTGTTTTTT. The encoded protein is CASSPDRQFEKLFF.

This clonotype occurred many times. This chain links TRBV28 with TRBJ2-6; possible D gene TRBD1, 5 bases. The CDR3 sequence is 18 residues long. Germline V gene sequence: CDR1 MDHEN, CDR2 SYDVKM. V was cut by 3 bases and J by 2 bases, with 17 bases left in between. The CDR3 DNA reads TGTGCCAGCAGTTTCCCCCCATACAGGAAGGCTGGGGCCAACGTCCTGACTTTC. It specifies CASSFPPYRKAGANVLTF.